This T cell receptor (beta chain) was sequenced in a study of T cell changes during pregnancy in multiple sclerosis. Produced via immunoSEQ multiplex PCR; TCRdb's table is partial and in-frame only. Here the sample spans tens of thousands of clones, under 95% being singletons. Trimming pared 5 bases from V and 8 bases from J, leaving 11 bases between. Per the germline V gene, CDR1 is SGHTA and CDR2 is FQGNSA. This CDR3 has 12 residues. The TCR comes from a female donor in good health, enrolled as a control in a pregnancy study. The chain is built from TRBV7-2 and TRBJ2-3, with D hard to call. Here the sequenced sample was peripheral blood, taken in the second trimester of pregnancy. DNA for the CDR3: TGTGCCAGCAGCGCGACTTTCTTTACGCAGTATTTT. This gives the protein CASSATFFTQYF.